This entry features one T cell receptor beta chain sequence. No antigen is known for it. The V end lost 3 bases, the J end lost 2 bases, and 5 bases lay between the germline ends. There are 13 residues in the CDR3. CDR1 and CDR2 from the germline V gene are SGHVS and FQNEAQ. The data stem from a study of cytomegalovirus exposure and HLA in healthy donors. Findings of the study overall: Indistinguishable V segments, including TRBV6-2 and TRBV6-3, were excluded.

Primers included in the PCR were 60 Vbeta and 13 Jbeta primers. Clones were read by immunoSEQ multiplex PCR, and TCRdb kept only the in-frame ones, dropping some. The sample lists more than 110,000 clones, over 60% occurring once. The chain joins TRBV7-8 to TRBJ2-1; D perhaps matches TRBD1 (5 bases). This clonotype originated in a male donor in good health and CMV-seropositive. What was sequenced was PBMCs. The CDR3: CASSLGPYNEQFF. CDR3 nucleotides: TGTGCCAGCAGCTTGGGGCCCTACAATGAGCAGTTCTTC.